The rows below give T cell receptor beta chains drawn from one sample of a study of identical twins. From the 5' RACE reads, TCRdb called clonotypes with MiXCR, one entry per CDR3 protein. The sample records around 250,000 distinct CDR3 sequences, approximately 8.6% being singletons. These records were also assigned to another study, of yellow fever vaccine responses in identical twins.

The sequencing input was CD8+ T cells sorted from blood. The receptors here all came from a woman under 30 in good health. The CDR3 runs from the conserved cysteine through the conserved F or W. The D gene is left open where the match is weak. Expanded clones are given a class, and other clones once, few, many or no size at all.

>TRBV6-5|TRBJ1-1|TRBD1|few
CASSYSNRGSEAFF
TGTGCCAGCAGTTACTCGAACAGGGGCTCTGAAGCTTTCTTT
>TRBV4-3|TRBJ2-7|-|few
CASSQDSGVAYEQYF
TGCGCCAGCAGCCAAGATTCGGGAGTAGCGTACGAGCAGTACTTC
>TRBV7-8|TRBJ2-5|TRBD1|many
CASSARTGLKETQYF
TGTGCCAGCAGCGCAAGGACAGGCCTGAAAGAGACCCAGTACTTC
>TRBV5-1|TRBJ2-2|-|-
CASSLGTASTNTGELFF
TGCGCCAGCAGCTTGGGGACAGCGTCGACGAACACCGGGGAGCTGTTTTTT
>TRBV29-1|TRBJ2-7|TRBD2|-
CSVNGAGVRDEQYF
TGCAGCGTTAACGGAGCGGGAGTTCGGGACGAGCAGTACTTC
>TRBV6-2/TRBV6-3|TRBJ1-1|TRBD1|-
CASSDRANMNTEAFF
TGTGCCAGCAGCGACAGGGCCAACATGAACACTGAAGCTTTCTTT
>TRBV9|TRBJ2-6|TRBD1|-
CASSVAPGQGASGANVLTF
TGTGCCAGCAGCGTAGCCCCGGGACAGGGGGCCTCTGGGGCCAACGTCCTGACTTTC
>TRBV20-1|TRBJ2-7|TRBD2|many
CSARGLAGDYEQYF
TGCAGTGCTAGAGGGCTAGCGGGGGACTACGAGCAGTACTTC
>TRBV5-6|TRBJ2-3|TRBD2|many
CASSQGLGMDTQYF
TGTGCCAGCAGCCAAGGACTAGGCATGGATACGCAGTATTTT
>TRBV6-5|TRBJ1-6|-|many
CASSNRDINNSPLHF
TGTGCCAGCAGTAACCGGGACATCAATAATTCACCCCTCCACTTT
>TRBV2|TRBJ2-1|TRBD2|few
CAREGTIAGGQFF
TGTGCCAGAGAGGGGACCATAGCGGGCGGGCAGTTCTTC
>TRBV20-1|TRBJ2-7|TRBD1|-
CSARDTRDRPYEQYF
TGCAGTGCTAGAGATACTCGGGACAGACCCTACGAGCAGTACTTC
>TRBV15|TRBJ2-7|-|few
CATSRTVFPYEQYF
TGTGCCACCAGCAGGACAGTGTTCCCCTACGAGCAGTACTTC
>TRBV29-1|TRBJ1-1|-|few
CSVVLAAGRGAMNTEAFF
TGCAGCGTTGTCCTGGCGGCAGGGAGAGGGGCCATGAACACTGAAGCTTTCTTT
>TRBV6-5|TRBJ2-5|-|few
CASSYSGGYQETQYF
TGTGCCAGCAGTTACTCCGGGGGCTACCAAGAGACCCAGTACTTC
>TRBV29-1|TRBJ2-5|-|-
CSVEDQGSTLMRTQYF
TGCAGCGTTGAAGATCAGGGGTCTACACTTATGAGGACCCAGTACTTC
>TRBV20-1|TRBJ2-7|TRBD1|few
CSARAPPQTGLYSYEQYF
TGCAGTGCTAGAGCCCCCCCGCAGACAGGGCTTTACTCCTACGAGCAGTACTTC
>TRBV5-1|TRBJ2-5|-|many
CATEPRDEGTQYF
TGCGCCACCGAACCCAGGGATGAGGGGACCCAGTACTTC
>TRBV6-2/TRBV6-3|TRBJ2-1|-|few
CASSYLASSSYNEQFF
TGTGCCAGCAGTTACCTAGCGTCAAGCTCCTACAATGAGCAGTTCTTC
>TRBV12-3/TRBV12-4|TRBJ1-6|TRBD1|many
CASSSRQGANSPLHF
TGTGCCAGCAGTTCAAGACAGGGGGCCAATTCACCCCTCCACTTT
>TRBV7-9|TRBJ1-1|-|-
CASSFPGAGNTEAFF
TGTGCCAGCAGCTTTCCAGGGGCCGGGAACACTGAAGCTTTCTTT
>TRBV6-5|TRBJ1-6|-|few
CASSYGEGNSPLHF
TGTGCCAGCAGTTACGGGGAGGGGAATTCACCCCTCCACTTT
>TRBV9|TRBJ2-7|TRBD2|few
CASSISGEAYEQYF
TGTGCCAGCAGCATTAGCGGGGAGGCCTACGAGCAGTACTTC
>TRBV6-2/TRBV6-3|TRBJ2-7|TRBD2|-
CASSYSVVAGDYEQYF
TGTGCCAGCAGTTACTCGGTGGTAGCGGGAGACTACGAGCAGTACTTC
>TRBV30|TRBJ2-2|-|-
CAWTRTETGELFF
TGTGCCTGGACCCGAACCGAAACCGGGGAGCTGTTTTTT
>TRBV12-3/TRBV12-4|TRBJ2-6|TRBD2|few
CASSSPGGGVSGANVLTF
TGTGCCAGCAGCTCACCCGGGGGGGGGGTTTCTGGGGCCAACGTCCTGACTTTC
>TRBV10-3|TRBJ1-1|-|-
CAISEYENTEAFF
TGTGCCATCAGTGAGTACGAGAACACTGAAGCTTTCTTT
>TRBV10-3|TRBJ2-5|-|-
CAISEMRGQETQYF
TGTGCCATCAGTGAGATGAGGGGTCAAGAGACCCAGTACTTC